This T cell receptor beta chain was sequenced during a study of patients and donors after allogeneic stem cell transplantation. In TCRdb, the RT-PCR reads were re-called with MiXCR into one record per CDR3 protein. The sample carries about a million distinct CDR3 sequences, 15% to 20% recorded once. This CDR3 is built from 18 residues. V was clipped by 6 bases and J by 1 base; unmatched bases: 8. Germline V gives CDR1 KGHSH, CDR2 LQKENI. This clonotype has just a few counts. The sequence was obtained from a human donor who was either an allogeneic HSCT recipient or a stem cell or donor lymphocyte infusion donor (not recorded which). It is not recorded whose cells these are; they may come from a transplant donor. The sequencing sample was made of blood, either unsorted or a sorted T cell fraction (not recorded which). This chain connects TRBV18 to TRBJ2-2, with TRBD2 identical over 13 bases. This CDR3 reads CASSVRGLAGVNTGELFF. Written as DNA, the CDR3 is TGTGCCAGCTCGGTTCGAGGACTAGCGGGAGTGAACACCGGGGAGCTGTTTTTT.